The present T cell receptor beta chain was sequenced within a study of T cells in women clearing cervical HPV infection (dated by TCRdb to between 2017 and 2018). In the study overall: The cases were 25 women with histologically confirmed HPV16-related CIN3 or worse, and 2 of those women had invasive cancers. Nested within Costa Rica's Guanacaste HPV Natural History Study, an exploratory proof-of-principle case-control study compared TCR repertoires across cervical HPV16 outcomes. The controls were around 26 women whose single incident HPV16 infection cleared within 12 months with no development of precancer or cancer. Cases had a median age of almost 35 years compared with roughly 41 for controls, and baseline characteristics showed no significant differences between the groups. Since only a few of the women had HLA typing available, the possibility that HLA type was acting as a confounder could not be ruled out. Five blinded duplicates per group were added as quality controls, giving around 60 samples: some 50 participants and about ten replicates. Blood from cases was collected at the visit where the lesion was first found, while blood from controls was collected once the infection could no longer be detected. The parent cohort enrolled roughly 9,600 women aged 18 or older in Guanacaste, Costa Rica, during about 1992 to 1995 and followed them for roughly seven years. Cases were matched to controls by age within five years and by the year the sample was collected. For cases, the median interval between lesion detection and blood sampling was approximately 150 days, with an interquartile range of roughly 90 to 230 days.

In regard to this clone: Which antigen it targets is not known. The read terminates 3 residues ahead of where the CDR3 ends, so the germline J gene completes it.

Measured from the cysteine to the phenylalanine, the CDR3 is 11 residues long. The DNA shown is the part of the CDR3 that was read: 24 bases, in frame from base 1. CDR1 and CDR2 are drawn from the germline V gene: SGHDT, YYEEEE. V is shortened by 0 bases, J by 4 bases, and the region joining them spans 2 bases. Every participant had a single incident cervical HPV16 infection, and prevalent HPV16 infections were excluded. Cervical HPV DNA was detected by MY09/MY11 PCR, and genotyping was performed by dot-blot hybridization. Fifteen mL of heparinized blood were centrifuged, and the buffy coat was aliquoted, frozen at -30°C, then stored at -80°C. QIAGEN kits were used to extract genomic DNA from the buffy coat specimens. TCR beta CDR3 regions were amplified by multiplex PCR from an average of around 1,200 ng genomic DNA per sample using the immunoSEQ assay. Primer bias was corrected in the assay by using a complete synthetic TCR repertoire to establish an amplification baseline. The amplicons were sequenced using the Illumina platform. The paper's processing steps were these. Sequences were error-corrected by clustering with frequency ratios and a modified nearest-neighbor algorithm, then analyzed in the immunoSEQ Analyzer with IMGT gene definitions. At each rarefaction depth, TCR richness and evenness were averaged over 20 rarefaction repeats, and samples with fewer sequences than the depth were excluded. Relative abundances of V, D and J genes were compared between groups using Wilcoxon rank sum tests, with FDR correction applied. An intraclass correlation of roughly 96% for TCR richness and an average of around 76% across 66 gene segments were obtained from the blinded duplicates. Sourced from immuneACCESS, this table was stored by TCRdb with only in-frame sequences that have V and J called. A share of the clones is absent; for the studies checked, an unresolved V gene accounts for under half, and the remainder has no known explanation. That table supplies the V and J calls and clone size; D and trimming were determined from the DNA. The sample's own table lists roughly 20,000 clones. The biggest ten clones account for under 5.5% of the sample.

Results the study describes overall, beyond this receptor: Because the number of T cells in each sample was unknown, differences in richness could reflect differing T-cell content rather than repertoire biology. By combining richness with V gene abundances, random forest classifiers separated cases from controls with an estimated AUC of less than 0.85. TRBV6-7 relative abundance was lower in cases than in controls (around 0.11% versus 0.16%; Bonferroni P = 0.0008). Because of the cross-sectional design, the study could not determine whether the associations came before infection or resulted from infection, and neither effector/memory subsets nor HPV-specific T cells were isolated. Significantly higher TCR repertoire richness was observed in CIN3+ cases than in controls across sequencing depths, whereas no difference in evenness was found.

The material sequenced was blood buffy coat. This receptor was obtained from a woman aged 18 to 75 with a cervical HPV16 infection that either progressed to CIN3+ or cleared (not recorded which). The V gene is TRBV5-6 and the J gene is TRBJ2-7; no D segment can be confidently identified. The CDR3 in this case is CASSLAYEQYF. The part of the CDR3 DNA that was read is TGTGCCAGCAGCTTGGCGTACGAG.